A selection of T cell receptor beta chains follows, all from one sample in a study of Ad26.COV2.S vaccination and SARS-CoV-2 variants. Clones were read by immunoSEQ multiplex PCR, and TCRdb kept only the in-frame ones, dropping some. Of around 450,000 clones in the sample, about nine tenths are singletons; the top ten hold about 4.4%. The starting material was peripheral blood, obtained in a trial of Ad26.COV2.S vaccine versus placebo. These receptors were taken from a person aged 18 to 59 who received the Ad26.COV2.S COVID-19 vaccine or a placebo. CDR3s include the opening cysteine and the closing phenylalanine or tryptophan. Each record gives: D gene, clone size, V gene, J gene, CDR3 DNA, CDR3 protein. A D gene is named only where the DNA matches it firmly. Size is omitted from some rows. Given values are once, few, many or a class for expanded clones.

D: TRBD2
size: NA
V: TRBV10-1
J: TRBJ2-7
DNA: TGCGCCACGCTACTAGCGGGGCCGTACGAGCAGTACTTC
CDR3: CATLLAGPYEQYF

D: TRBD2
size: NA
V: TRBV5-5
J: TRBJ2-2
DNA: TGTGCCAGCAGCTTGGCGATTAGCGGGAGCACCGGGGAGCTGTTTTTT
CDR3: CASSLAISGSTGELFF

D: NA
size: NA
V: TRBV7-6
J: TRBJ2-3
DNA: TGTGCCAGCAGCCCCGTCCCCTTCTCTGTCGGTGGTGTTACGCAGTATTTT
CDR3: CASSPVPFSVGGVTQYF

D: NA
size: NA
V: TRBV27
J: TRBJ2-3
DNA: TGTGCCAGCAGTTTATTGGGAGATACGCAGTATTTT
CDR3: CASSLLGDTQYF

D: NA
size: NA
V: TRBV10-3
J: TRBJ1-2
DNA: TGTGCCATCAGCGGCGAGGGGGATCATGGCTACACCTTC
CDR3: CAISGEGDHGYTF

D: TRBD2
size: NA
V: TRBV5-4
J: TRBJ2-1
DNA: TGTGCCAGCAGCTTGCCGGGAGGGGTGGTGGATGAGCAGTTCTTC
CDR3: CASSLPGGVVDEQFF

D: NA
size: once
V: TRBV28
J: TRBJ1-5
DNA: TGTGCCAGCAGCCTCAGGGTTTTGAGCAATCAGCCCCAGCATTTT
CDR3: CASSLRVLSNQPQHF

D: NA
size: NA
V: TRBV6-8
J: TRBJ2-3
DNA: TGTGCCAGCAGCGGCCGGCCTCGGGACTGCAACACAGATACGCAGTATTTT
CDR3: CASSGRPRDCNTDTQYF

D: TRBD1
size: NA
V: TRBV5-1
J: TRBJ2-5
DNA: TGCGCCAGCAGCTTGAGGGCAGGGGGCGAGACCCAGTACTTC
CDR3: CASSLRAGGETQYF

D: TRBD1
size: NA
V: TRBV7-2
J: TRBJ1-3
DNA: TGTGCCAGCAGTCCAGGGGGTACTGGAAACACCATATATTTT
CDR3: CASSPGGTGNTIYF

D: NA
size: NA
V: TRBV30
J: TRBJ1-1
DNA: TGTGCCTGCCAGCATACAGCTAACACTGAAGCTTTCTTT
CDR3: CACQHTANTEAFF

D: NA
size: NA
V: TRBV7-9
J: TRBJ2-7
DNA: TGTGCCAGCAGCTTAATCGGGGGGCCGGCGTACTTC
CDR3: CASSLIGGPAYF

D: NA
size: few
V: TRBV19
J: TRBJ1-2
DNA: TGTGCCAGTATGGAACCGGGACCGAACTATGGCTACACCTTC
CDR3: CASMEPGPNYGYTF

D: NA
size: many
V: TRBV4-3
J: TRBJ2-6
DNA: TGCGCCAGCAGCCAAGAGGGCGGAGCTGGGGCCAACGTCCTGACTTTC
CDR3: CASSQEGGAGANVLTF

D: TRBD2
size: NA
V: TRBV28
J: TRBJ2-7
DNA: TGTGCCAGCAGTCCACTTAGGGCGGGAGAACGCTACGAGCAGTACTTC
CDR3: CASSPLRAGERYEQYF

D: TRBD2
size: NA
V: TRBV5-4
J: TRBJ2-1
DNA: TGTGCCAGCAGCCAAAGGACTAGTATCCTGTTCTTC
CDR3: CASSQRTSILFF

D: TRBD1
size: NA
V: TRBV2
J: TRBJ1-3
DNA: TGTGCCAGCAGTCGACAGGGCTCTGGAAACACCATATATTTT
CDR3: CASSRQGSGNTIYF

D: NA
size: NA
V: TRBV28
J: TRBJ1-4
DNA: TGTGCCAGCAGTAAACCTACCCTCAATGAAAAACTGTTTTTT
CDR3: CASSKPTLNEKLFF

D: TRBD2
size: NA
V: TRBV7-2
J: TRBJ2-7
DNA: TGTGCCAGCAGCTACATTGGGAGGGGCGAGCAGTACTTC
CDR3: CASSYIGRGEQYF

D: TRBD1
size: NA
V: TRBV5-1
J: TRBJ1-6
DNA: TGCGCCAGCAGCTTGGGAAGGACAGGGGGATCACCCCTCCACTTT
CDR3: CASSLGRTGGSPLHF

D: NA
size: few
V: TRBV6-2/TRBV6-3
J: TRBJ2-1
DNA: TGTGCCAGCAGCCAGGGACCCGGCTCCTACAATGAGCAGTTCTTC
CDR3: CASSQGPGSYNEQFF

D: NA
size: NA
V: TRBV25-1
J: TRBJ2-6
DNA: TGTGCCAGCAGTCACCGGGACACCGACTCTGGGGCCAACGTCCTGACTTTC
CDR3: CASSHRDTDSGANVLTF